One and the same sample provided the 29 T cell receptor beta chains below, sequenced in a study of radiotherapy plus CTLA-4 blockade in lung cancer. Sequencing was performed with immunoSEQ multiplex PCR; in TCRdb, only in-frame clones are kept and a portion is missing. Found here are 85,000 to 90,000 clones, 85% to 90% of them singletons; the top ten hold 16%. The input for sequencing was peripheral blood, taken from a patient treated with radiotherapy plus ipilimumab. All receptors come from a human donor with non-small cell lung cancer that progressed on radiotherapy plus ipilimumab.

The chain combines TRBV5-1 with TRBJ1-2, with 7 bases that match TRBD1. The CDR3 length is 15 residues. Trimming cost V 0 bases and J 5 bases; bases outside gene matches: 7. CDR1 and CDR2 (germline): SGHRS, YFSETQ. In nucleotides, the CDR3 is TGCGCCAGCAGCTTGGTTCAGGGGGTTCTGTATGGCTACACCTTC. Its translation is CASSLVQGVLYGYTF.

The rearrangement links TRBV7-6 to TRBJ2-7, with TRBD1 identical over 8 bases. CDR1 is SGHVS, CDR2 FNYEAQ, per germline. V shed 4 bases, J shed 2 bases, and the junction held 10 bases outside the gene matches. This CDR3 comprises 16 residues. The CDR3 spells CASSWVQGAVTYEQYF. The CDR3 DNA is TGTGCCAGCAGCTGGGTGCAGGGGGCGGTCACCTACGAGCAGTACTTC.

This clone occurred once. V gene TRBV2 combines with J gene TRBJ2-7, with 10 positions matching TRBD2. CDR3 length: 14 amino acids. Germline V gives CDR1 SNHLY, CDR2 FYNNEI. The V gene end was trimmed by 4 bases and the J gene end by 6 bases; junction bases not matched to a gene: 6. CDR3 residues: CASSGLAGVSEQYF. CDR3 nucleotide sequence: TGTGCCAGCAGTGGCCTAGCGGGAGTTTCCGAGCAGTACTTC.

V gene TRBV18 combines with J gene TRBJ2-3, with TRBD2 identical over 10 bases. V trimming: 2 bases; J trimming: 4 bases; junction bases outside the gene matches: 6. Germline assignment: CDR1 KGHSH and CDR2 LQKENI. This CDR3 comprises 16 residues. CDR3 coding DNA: TGTGCCAGCTCACCATTACCTAGCGGGAGTTCAGATACGCAGTATTTT. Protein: CASSPLPSGSSDTQYF.

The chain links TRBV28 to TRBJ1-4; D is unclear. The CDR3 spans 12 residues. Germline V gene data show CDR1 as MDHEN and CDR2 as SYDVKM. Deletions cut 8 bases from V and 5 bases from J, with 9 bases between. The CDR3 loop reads CASGVWNEKLFF. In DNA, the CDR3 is TGTGCCAGCGGCGTATGGAATGAAAAACTGTTTTTT. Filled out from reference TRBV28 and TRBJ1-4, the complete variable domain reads DVKVTQSSRYLVKRTGEKVFLECVQDMDHENMFWYRQDPGLGLRLIYFSYDVKMKEKGDIPEGYSVSREKKERFSLILESASTNQTSMYLCASGVWNEKLFFGSGTQLSVL.

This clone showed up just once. This CDR3 is CASSPTGVYGYTF. In nucleotides, the CDR3 is TGTGCCAGCAGCCCTACGGGGGTTTATGGCTACACCTTC. This sequence joins TRBV5-6 and TRBJ1-2; D possibly corresponds to TRBD1 (5 bases). Germline V lookup: CDR1 SGHDT, CDR2 YYEEEE. V was clipped by 4 bases and J by 5 bases, with 12 bases between them. CDR3 length equals 13 residues.

As DNA, the CDR3 is TGCGCCAGCAGCCAAGATAGCGGGAGATGGGTCGGAGAGACCCAGTACTTC. It encodes CASSQDSGRWVGETQYF. This rearrangement joins TRBV4-3 to TRBJ2-5; TRBD2 aligns across 9 bases. V dropped 0 bases and J dropped 4; count of bases not matched to a gene: 9. CDR3 length equals 17 residues. From germline, CDR1 is LGHNA and CDR2 YSLEER.

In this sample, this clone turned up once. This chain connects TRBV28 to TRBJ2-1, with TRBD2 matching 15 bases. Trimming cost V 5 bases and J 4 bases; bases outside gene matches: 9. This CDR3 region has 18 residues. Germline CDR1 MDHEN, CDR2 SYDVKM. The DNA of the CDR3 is TGTGCCAGCAGTCCTCGGACTAGCGGGAGGGCCTTATACAATGAGCAGTTCTTC. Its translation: CASSPRTSGRALYNEQFF.

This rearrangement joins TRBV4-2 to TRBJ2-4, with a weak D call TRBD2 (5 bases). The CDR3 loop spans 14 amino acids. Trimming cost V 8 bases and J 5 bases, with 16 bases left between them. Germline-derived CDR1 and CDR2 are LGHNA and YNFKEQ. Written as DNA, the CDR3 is TGTGCCAGCGGCGAGGGAACTGCCCAAAACATTCAGTACTTC. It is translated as CASGEGTAQNIQYF.

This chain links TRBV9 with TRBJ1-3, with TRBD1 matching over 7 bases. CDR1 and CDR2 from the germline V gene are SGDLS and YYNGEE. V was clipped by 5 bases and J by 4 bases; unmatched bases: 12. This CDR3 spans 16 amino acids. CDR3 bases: TGTGCCAGCAGTGAAAGACAGACAGGGTACGGAAACACCATATATTTT. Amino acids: CASSERQTGYGNTIYF.

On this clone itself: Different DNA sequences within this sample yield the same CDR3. The CDR3 nucleotides read TGTGCCAGCAGTGAAGCACGGACAGGGGACACTGAAGCTTTCTTT. It yields the protein CASSEARTGDTEAFF. This sequence joins TRBV2 and TRBJ1-1, with 9 bases fitting TRBD1. V gave up 0 bases and J gave up 3 bases; unmatched junction bases: 2. The CDR3 totals 15 residues. In germline, CDR1 is SNHLY, CDR2 FYNNEI.

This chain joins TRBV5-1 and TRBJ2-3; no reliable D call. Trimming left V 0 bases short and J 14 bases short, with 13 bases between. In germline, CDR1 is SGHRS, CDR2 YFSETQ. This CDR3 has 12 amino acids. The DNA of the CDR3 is TGCGCCAGCAGCTTGGGTAGACCCCTTTGGTATTTT. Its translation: CASSLGRPLWYF.

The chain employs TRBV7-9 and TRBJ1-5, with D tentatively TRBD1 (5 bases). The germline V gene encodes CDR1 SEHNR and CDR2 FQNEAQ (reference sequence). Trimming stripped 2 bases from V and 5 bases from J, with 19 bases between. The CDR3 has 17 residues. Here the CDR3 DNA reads TGTGCCAGCAGCTTAATCTACGGCGACAGTTTCCATCAGCCCCAGCATTTT. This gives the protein CASSLIYGDSFHQPQHF.

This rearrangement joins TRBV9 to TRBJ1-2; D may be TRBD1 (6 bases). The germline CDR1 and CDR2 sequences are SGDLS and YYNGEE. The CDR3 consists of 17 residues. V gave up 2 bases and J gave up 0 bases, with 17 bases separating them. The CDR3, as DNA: TGTGCCAGCAGCGTCGGGGCAGGGACATCCGCTAACTATGGCTACACCTTC. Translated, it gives CASSVGAGTSANYGYTF.

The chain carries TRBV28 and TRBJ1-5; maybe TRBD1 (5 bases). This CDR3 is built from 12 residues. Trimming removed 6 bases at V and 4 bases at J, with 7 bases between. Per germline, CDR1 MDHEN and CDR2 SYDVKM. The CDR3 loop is CASRQGNQPQHF. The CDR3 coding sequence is TGTGCCAGCAGGCAGGGTAATCAGCCCCAGCATTTT.

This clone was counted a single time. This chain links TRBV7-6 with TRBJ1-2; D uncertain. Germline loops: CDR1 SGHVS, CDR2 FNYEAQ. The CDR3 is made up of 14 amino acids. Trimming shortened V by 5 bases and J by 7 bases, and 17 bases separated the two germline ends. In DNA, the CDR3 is TGTGCCAGCAGCCCTACTGAGGTCCTGGGTGGCTACACCTTC. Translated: CASSPTEVLGGYTF.

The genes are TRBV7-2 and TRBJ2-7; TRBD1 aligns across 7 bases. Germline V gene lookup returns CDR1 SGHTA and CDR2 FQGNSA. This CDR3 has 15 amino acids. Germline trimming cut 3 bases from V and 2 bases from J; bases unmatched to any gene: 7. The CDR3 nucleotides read TGTGCCAGCAGCTTTAGGGGACAGTCAACCTACGAGCAGTACTTC. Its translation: CASSFRGQSTYEQYF.

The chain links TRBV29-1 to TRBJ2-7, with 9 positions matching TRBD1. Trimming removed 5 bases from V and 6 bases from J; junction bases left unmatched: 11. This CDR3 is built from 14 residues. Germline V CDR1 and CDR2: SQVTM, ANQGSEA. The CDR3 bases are TGCAGCGTTCGAACCGGGACAGGGAGTATCGAGCAGTACTTC. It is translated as CSVRTGTGSIEQYF.

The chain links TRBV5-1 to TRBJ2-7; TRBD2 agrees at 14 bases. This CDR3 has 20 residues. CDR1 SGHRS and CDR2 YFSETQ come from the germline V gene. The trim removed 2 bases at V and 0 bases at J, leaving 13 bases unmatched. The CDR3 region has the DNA TGCGCCAGCAGCTTACAGGGGGCTACCGGGACTAGCGGGGGCTCCTACGAGCAGTACTTC. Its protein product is CASSLQGATGTSGGSYEQYF.

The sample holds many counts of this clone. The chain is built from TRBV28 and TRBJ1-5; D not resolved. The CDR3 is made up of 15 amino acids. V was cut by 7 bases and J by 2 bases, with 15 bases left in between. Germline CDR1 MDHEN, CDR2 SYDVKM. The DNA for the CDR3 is TGTGCCAGCACCAAACCGTGGGGAGGCAATCAGCCCCAGCATTTT. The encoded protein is CASTKPWGGNQPQHF.

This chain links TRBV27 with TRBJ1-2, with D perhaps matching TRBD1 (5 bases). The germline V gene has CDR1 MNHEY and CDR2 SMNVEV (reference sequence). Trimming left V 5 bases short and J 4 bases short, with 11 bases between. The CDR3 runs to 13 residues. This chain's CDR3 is CASSQRQSYGYTF. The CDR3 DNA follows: TGTGCCAGCAGTCAAAGACAGTCCTATGGCTACACCTTC.

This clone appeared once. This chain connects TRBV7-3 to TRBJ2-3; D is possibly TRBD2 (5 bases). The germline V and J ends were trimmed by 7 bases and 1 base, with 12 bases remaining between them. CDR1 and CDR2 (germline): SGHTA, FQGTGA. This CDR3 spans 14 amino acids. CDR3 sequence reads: CASTVDGGTDTQYF. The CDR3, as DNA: TGTGCCAGCACCGTGGACGGGGGCACAGATACGCAGTATTTT. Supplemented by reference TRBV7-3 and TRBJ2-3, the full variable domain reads GAGVSQTPSNKVTEKGKYVELRCDPISGHTALYWYRQSLGQGPEFLIYFQGTGAADDSGLPNDRFFAVRPEGSVSTLKIQRTERGDSAVYLCASTVDGGTDTQYFGPGTRLTVL.

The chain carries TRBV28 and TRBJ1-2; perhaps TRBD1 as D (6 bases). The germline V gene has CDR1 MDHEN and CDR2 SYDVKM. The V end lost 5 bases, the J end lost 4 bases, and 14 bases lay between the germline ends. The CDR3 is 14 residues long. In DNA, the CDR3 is TGTGCCAGCAGTCCCCGGACAGCTTCCTATGGCTACACCTTC. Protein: CASSPRTASYGYTF.

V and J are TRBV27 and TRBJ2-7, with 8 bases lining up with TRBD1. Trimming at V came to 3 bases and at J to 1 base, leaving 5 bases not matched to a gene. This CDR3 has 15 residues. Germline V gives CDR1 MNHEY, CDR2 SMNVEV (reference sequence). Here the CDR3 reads CASSFRQGRSYEQYF. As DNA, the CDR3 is TGTGCCAGCAGTTTTCGACAGGGGCGTTCCTACGAGCAGTACTTC.

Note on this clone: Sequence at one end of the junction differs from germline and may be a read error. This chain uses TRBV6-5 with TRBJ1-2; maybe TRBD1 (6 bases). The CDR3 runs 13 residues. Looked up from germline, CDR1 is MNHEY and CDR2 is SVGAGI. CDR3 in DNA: TGTGCCACCAGTGGGGGCACCGACTATGGCTACACCTTC. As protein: CATSGGTDYGYTF.

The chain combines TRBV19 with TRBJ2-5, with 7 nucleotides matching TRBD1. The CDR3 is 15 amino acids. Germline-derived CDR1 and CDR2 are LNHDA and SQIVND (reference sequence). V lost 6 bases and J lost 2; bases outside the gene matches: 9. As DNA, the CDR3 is TGTGCCAGTAGGCGGACAGGAGTAGGTCAAGAGACCCAGTACTTC. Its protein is CASRRTGVGQETQYF.

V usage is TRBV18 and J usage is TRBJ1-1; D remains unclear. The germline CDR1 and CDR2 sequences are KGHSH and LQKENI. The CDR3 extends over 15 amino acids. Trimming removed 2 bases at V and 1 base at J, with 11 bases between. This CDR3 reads CASSPVASENTEAFF. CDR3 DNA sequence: TGTGCCAGCTCACCAGTTGCAAGTGAGAACACTGAAGCTTTCTTT. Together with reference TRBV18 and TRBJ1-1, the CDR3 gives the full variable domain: NAGVMQNPRHLVRRRGQEARLRCSPMKGHSHVYWYRQLPEEGLKFMVYLQKENIIDESGMPKERFSAEFPKEGPSILRIQQVVRGDSAAYFCASSPVASENTEAFFGQGTRLTVV.

Here the CDR3 reads CASSPAVGEAFF. As DNA, the CDR3 is TGTGCCAGCAGTCCTGCCGTGGGTGAAGCTTTCTTT. The chain carries TRBV6-5 and TRBJ1-1; the D is unclear. Germline CDR1 and CDR2: MNHEY and SVGAGI. V lost 5 bases and J lost 7, with 11 bases in between. This CDR3 region has 12 residues.

CDR3 amino acids: CASSGGQGAEAFF. As DNA, the CDR3 is TGTGCCAGCAGCGGGGGACAGGGGGCCGAAGCTTTCTTT. The V and J genes are TRBV5-5 and TRBJ1-1; 12 nucleotides align to TRBD1. This CDR3 has 13 residues. Germline CDR1 and CDR2: SGHKS and YYEKEE (reference sequence). V was pared by 4 bases and J by 8 bases, with 3 bases of the junction left unmatched.